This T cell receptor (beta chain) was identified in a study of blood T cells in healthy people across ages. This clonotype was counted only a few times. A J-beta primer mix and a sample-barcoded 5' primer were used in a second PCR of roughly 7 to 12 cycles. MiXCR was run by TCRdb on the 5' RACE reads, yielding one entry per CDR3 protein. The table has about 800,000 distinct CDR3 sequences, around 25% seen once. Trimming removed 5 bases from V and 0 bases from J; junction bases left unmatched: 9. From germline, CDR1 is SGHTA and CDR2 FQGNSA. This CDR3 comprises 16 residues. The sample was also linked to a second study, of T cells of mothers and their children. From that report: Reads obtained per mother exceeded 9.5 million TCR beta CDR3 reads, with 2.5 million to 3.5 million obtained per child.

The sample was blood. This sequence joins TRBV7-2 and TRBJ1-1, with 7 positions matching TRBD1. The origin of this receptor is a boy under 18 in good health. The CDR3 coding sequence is TGTGCCAGCAGCGCCAGACTGGGACAGATGAACACTGAAGCTTTCTTT. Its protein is CASSARLGQMNTEAFF.